These 20 T cell receptor beta chains originate from one sample sequenced in a study of blood T cell repertoires in COVID-19. Method: immunoSEQ multiplex PCR; TCRdb's copy keeps in-frame clones and lacks some. The sample has 100,000 to 150,000 clones, more than 75% seen once. What was sequenced was peripheral blood. All receptors derive from a woman aged 60 to 75 with acute or convalescent COVID-19.

This clone was picked up a small number of times. In DNA form, the CDR3 reads TGCGCCAGCAGCTCCACTAGCGGGAGGGTAGGTGAGCAGTTCTTC. As protein: CASSSTSGRVGEQFF. The rearrangement links TRBV5-1 to TRBJ2-1, with 13 bases aligning to TRBD2. Germline CDR1 and CDR2: SGHRS and YFSETQ. J lost 9 bases, V lost 3 bases, and 6 bases had no gene match. The CDR3 spans 15 residues.

The chain combines TRBV9 with TRBJ1-2; D uncertain. V was trimmed by 4 bases and J by 2 bases, leaving 15 bases between them. CDR1 SGDLS and CDR2 YYNGEE come from the germline V gene. The CDR3 loop spans 15 amino acids. CDR3 amino acids: CASSQGDGLNYGYTF. The CDR3 DNA follows: TGTGCCAGCAGCCAAGGTGACGGACTAAACTATGGCTACACCTTC.

In nucleotides, the CDR3 is TGTGCCAGCGGATTGGTCGGCGGGAGAGGGACCGGGGAGCTGTTTTTT. Its protein product is CASGLVGGRGTGELFF. The J gene is TRBJ2-2, the V gene TRBV27, with 7 nucleotides matching TRBD2. Germline trimming cut 8 bases from V and 5 bases from J; bases unmatched to any gene: 14. Germline V CDR1 and CDR2: MNHEY, SMNVEV (reference sequence). CDR3 size: 16 residues.

CDR3 loop: CASSQDQGLYGGELFF. CDR3 nucleotide sequence: TGTGCCAGCAGCCAAGATCAGGGGCTCTATGGCGGGGAGCTGTTTTTT. The rearrangement links TRBV3-1 (or the pseudogene TRBV3-2) to TRBJ2-2, with TRBD1 as a possible D gene (6 bases). Germline values: CDR1 LGHDT, CDR2 YNNKEL (reference sequence). The V and J ends lost 0 bases and 7 bases respectively, with 15 bases between them. The CDR3 sequence is 16 residues long.

This clone was seen a single time. The chain is built from TRBV30 and TRBJ1-1; TRBD1 agrees at 8 bases. Germline loops: CDR1 GTSNPN, CDR2 SVGIG (reference sequence). V gave up 6 bases and J gave up 3 bases; unmatched junction bases: 6. CDR3 length: 13 amino acids. CDR3 in amino acids: CACPGTGHTEAFF. The CDR3 DNA reads TGTGCCTGCCCCGGGACAGGTCACACTGAAGCTTTCTTT.

The CDR3 DNA sequence: TGTGCCAGTAGTATAGACCGAACGGGACTAGCGGGAGTAACCGGGGAGCTGTTTTTT. Translating it yields CASSIDRTGLAGVTGELFF. The chain is built from TRBV19 and TRBJ2-2; 14 positions agree with TRBD2. Trimming took 0 bases from V and 5 from J; bases not matched to a gene: 8. CDR1 and CDR2 (germline): LNHDA, SQIVND (reference sequence). This CDR3 is 19 amino acids long.

The chain employs TRBV2 and TRBJ1-5, with TRBD1 matching over 11 bases. Germline-derived CDR1 and CDR2 are SNHLY and FYNNEI. The length of the CDR3 is 15 residues. V was pared by 5 bases and J by 4 bases, with 4 bases of the junction left unmatched. The CDR3 nucleotides read TGTGCCAGCAGTCCGGGACAGGGGGGAAATCAGCCCCAGCATTTT. Translating gives CASSPGQGGNQPQHF.

V gene TRBV9 combines with J gene TRBJ1-1; 8 bases align to TRBD1. CDR1 is SGDLS, CDR2 YYNGEE, per germline. Trimming at V came to 3 bases and at J to 5 bases, leaving 9 bases not matched to a gene. The CDR3 spans 15 residues. CDR3 in amino acids: CASSAQGARWTEAFF. For the CDR3, the DNA is TGTGCCAGCAGCGCCCAGGGGGCCCGTTGGACTGAAGCTTTCTTT.

The chain carries TRBV6-5 and TRBJ1-1, with D perhaps TRBD1 (6 bases). The CDR3 loop spans 12 amino acids. Germline values: CDR1 MNHEY, CDR2 SVGAGI. V lost 8 bases and J lost 7, with 14 bases in between. This CDR3 reads CASSRTANEAFF. The CDR3 DNA reads as TGTGCCAGCTCCCGGACAGCTAATGAAGCTTTCTTT.

The chain employs TRBV14 and TRBJ1-5; no definite D call. Germline V gene lookup returns CDR1 SGHDN and CDR2 FVKESK. CDR3 length equals 16 residues. Trimming cost V 1 base and J 0 bases, with 10 bases left between them. As DNA, the CDR3 is TGTGCCAGCAGCCAAGGAGGCGGGAGTAGCAATCAGCCCCAGCATTTT. Protein: CASSQGGGSSNQPQHF. Based on the CDR3 plus reference TRBV14 and TRBJ1-5, the full variable domain is EAGVTQFPSHSVIEKGQTVTLRCDPISGHDNLYWYRRVMGKEIKFLLHFVKESKQDESGMPNNRFLAERTGGTYSTLKVQPAELEDSGVYFCASSQGGGSSNQPQHFGDGTRLSIL.

This clone was seen only once. The gene calls are TRBV5-1 and TRBJ2-1; 8 bases are shared with TRBD1. Germline-derived CDR1 and CDR2 are SGHRS and YFSETQ. CDR3 length: 16 amino acids. V lost 4 bases and J lost 6; bases outside the gene matches: 12. CDR3 bases: TGCGCCAGCAGCCCGGGGGCGGGGACAGGCTTCAATGAGCAGTTCTTC. Translated, it gives CASSPGAGTGFNEQFF.

A note on this clone: This same CDR3 is encoded by further DNA sequences in the sample. The V call is TRBV20-1, the J call TRBJ1-5; a possible D gene is TRBD1 (6 bases). Per the germline V gene, CDR1 is DFQATT and CDR2 is SNEGSKA (reference sequence). The CDR3 runs 13 residues. The V end lost 3 bases, the J end lost 1 base, and 7 bases lay between the germline ends. The CDR3 is CSASTGSNQPQHF. The CDR3 region has the DNA TGCAGTGCTAGTACAGGGAGCAATCAGCCCCAGCATTTT.

The chain is built from TRBV10-3 and TRBJ1-5; possible D gene TRBD1, 5 bases. CDR3 length: 15 amino acids. V gave up 6 bases and J gave up 4 bases, with 16 bases separating them. The germline V gene has CDR1 ENHRY and CDR2 SYGVKD. The CDR3 DNA reads TGTGCCATCAGATCCAGGGAAGATGGAAATCAGCCCCAGCATTTT. Amino acids: CAIRSREDGNQPQHF.

The chain links TRBV27 to TRBJ2-1, with D maybe TRBD2 (7 bases). Germline CDR1 is MNHEY and CDR2 is SMNVEV (reference sequence). The CDR3 has 14 amino acids. The ends were cut back, 6 bases at V and 5 bases at J, with 14 bases in the middle. The CDR3 sequence is CASRGGRGNNEQFF. CDR3 bases: TGTGCCAGCAGAGGGGGGAGGGGCAACAATGAGCAGTTCTTC.

The chain recombines TRBV7-9 with TRBJ1-6, with 7 nucleotides matching TRBD1. J was trimmed by 7 bases and V by 1 base; bases with no gene match: 7. The CDR3 sequence is 16 residues long. Germline assignment: CDR1 SEHNR and CDR2 FQNEAQ (reference sequence). Here the CDR3 reads CASSLEGGTENSPLHF. In nucleotides, the CDR3 is TGTGCCAGCAGCTTAGAAGGTGGGACAGAGAATTCACCCCTCCACTTT.

The genes are TRBV3-1 (or the pseudogene TRBV3-2) and TRBJ2-5, with a weak D call TRBD2 (5 bases). V dropped 0 bases and J dropped 4 bases, with 18 bases sitting between them. The CDR3 is 17 residues long. Germline lookup yields CDR1 LGHDT and CDR2 YNNKEL (reference sequence). DNA for the CDR3: TGTGCCAGCAGCCAAGATGGGCGGGCCAGAAGGTCAGAGACCCAGTACTTC. As protein: CASSQDGRARRSETQYF.

V usage is TRBV19 and J usage is TRBJ1-5; 7 nucleotides agree with TRBD1. Germline lookup yields CDR1 LNHDA and CDR2 SQIVND (reference sequence). This CDR3 is 15 amino acids long. The ends lost 5 bases at V and 3 bases at J; junction bases unmatched: 7. The CDR3 nucleotides read TGTGCCAGTAGTTTTCCGACAGGGCTCAATCAGCCCCAGCATTTT. Translating gives CASSFPTGLNQPQHF.

This chain uses TRBV15 with TRBJ1-4, with D unresolved. Per germline, CDR1 LNHNV and CDR2 YYDKDF (reference sequence). CDR3 size: 17 residues. Trimming removed 0 bases from V and 2 bases from J, with 13 bases in between. The CDR3 protein is CATSRDLRFETNEKLFF. The CDR3 region has the DNA TGTGCCACCAGCAGAGACCTGCGGTTCGAGACTAATGAAAAACTGTTTTTT.

The chain employs TRBV10-3 and TRBJ2-1; 8 bases agree with TRBD2. The CDR3 is 15 residues long. V was pared by 3 bases and J by 9 bases, with 10 bases of the junction left unmatched. In germline, CDR1 is ENHRY, CDR2 SYGVKD. The chain's CDR3 is CAISEPGRAGSEQFF. CDR3 coding DNA: TGTGCCATCAGTGAACCCGGGAGGGCCGGGAGTGAGCAGTTCTTC.

This chain joins TRBV6-5 and TRBJ1-1, with D perhaps matching TRBD1 (5 bases). The CDR3 extends over 14 amino acids. Trimming shortened V by 8 bases and J by 5 bases, and 18 bases separated the two germline ends. Germline V gene data show CDR1 as MNHEY and CDR2 as SVGAGI. CDR3 sequence (DNA): TGTGCCAGCCAGAACCCGGGGGTTGGGACTGAAGCTTTCTTT. Encoded protein: CASQNPGVGTEAFF.